The present TCR beta chain was sequenced within a study of beta chain features in type 1 diabetes (dated by TCRdb to 2016 to 2019). Turning to the overall study: No differences in mean age, gender distribution, total cell number or subset yield were found between patients and healthy donors. A total of 85 million to 140 million sorted cells were examined across all samples, and the number of cells per subset was strongly correlated with RNA yield. The study compared the TCRB repertoires of sorted circulating CD4+ T cell subsets in recently diagnosed type 1 diabetes patients with those in matched healthy donors. Regulatory and stem cell-like memory subsets were isolated from only 8 patients and roughly 8 healthy donors, whereas naive and central memory subsets came from all 28 donors. The research as a whole found: Naive, central memory and regulatory TCRB repertoires appeared to be more similar among patients than among healthy donors. At VDJ recombination sites, patients with type 1 diabetes made fewer insertions and deleted more nucleotides, a pattern implying thymic rearrangement abnormalities. Because cDNA was sequenced instead of genomic DNA, highly expressing activated cells could be over-represented, though the groups showed no difference in activation or CD3 levels. Only small numbers of individuals were included in the HLA sub-analyses, which left unresolved whether HLA type had any influence on TCRB rearrangement. Type 1 diabetes patients showed a moderate but significant shortening of TCRB CDR3 length in all four CD4+ subsets. PCR might favor shorter templates, but patient and control samples were amplified and corrected together, so any skew would affect both groups equally.

Inclusive of the bounding cysteine and phenylalanine, the CDR3 is 12 residues long. Only the CDR3 DNA is retained, 36 bases long and in frame from the first base. Cut back by 2 bases and 5 bases, the V and J ends lie 6 bases apart. CDR1 and CDR2, per the germline V gene, are SGHVS and FNYEAQ. Each donor gave one peripheral blood draw, averaging roughly 120 mL, which was collected into heparinised tubes. A BD FACSAria II was used to sort naive, central memory, regulatory and stem cell-like memory CD4+ T cells with a panel that included CD45RO, CCR7, CD25, CD127, CD95 and CD27. Every sorted population had a purity above 95%. PBMCs were isolated right away by Lymphoprep density gradient centrifugation and were stained directly, without culture. To minimize batch effects, samples were stained and sorted in pairs, one healthy donor with one patient per experiment. A word on this clone: The antigen this receptor binds is unknown. No qualities accompany the bases; no much larger clone lies one base away.

The entire amount of isolated RNA was reverse transcribed using the High Capacity cDNA Reverse Transcription Kit, so the sequenced TCRB transcripts were expressed ones. Deep immunoSEQ sequencing was performed on naive, central memory and regulatory T cell samples, with an average of roughly 3.3 million total reads per sample. Sorted cells were lysed in RLT buffer, and RNA was extracted using DNase-treated RNeasy Micro or Mini kits according to cell number. To prevent cross-contamination, each cell subset was processed individually, whereas patient and healthy donor samples were processed jointly. TCRB sequences were amplified from cDNA with the immunoSEQ multiplex PCR, producing 87-bp fragments spanning the CDR3 region. Sequencing of the amplicons was performed on the Illumina HiSeq platform. The original methods were these. PCR bias was corrected computationally using synthetic template baselines, and reads within Hamming distance 2 were collapsed, with unmergeable singletons discarded. Reads were aligned against IMGT to assign V, D and J genes, CDR3 length and insertions or deletions at six rearrangement sites. Within each subset, clonotype counts were normalized to sorted cell number, and only after that were true diversity and Gini coefficients computed with the tcR R package. The overlap coefficient, calculated on TCRB nucleotide sequences, was used to quantify repertoire sharing. Out-of-frame TCRB sequences from naive cells were analyzed to stand in for the pre-selection repertoire. The table was pulled from immuneACCESS by TCRdb, which kept in-frame rearrangements only. Such tables lose some clones; where checked, under half of the loss comes from unresolved V genes, and the rest has no known cause. From that table come the V and J calls and clone size; the DNA was used to work out D and trimming. In this sample the table shows 240,000 or so clones, over 11% of which occur a single time. The top ten clones comprise about 0.02% of the sample.

The source is a man under 40 with type 1 diabetes. Sequences were obtained from naive CD4+ T cells from blood. The cell subset or site label, as the study defines it: true naive CD4+ T cells. The chain is encoded by TRBV7-6 joined to TRBJ2-5, with the D gene not confidently named. The CDR3 has the sequence CASSLSGETQYF. The DNA sequence follows: TGTGCCAGCAGCTTATCCGGGGAGACCCAGTACTTC.